This TCR beta chain was obtained from a study of Graves' ophthalmopathy and Graves' hyperthyroidism (dated by TCRdb to about 2018). About the full investigation: Peripheral blood was collected at initial diagnosis, before any treatment. The study used TCR beta repertoire signatures to distinguish Graves' ophthalmopathy from Graves' hyperthyroidism and to predict progression to ophthalmopathy. In total, approximately 130 blood samples were TCR-sequenced: some 40 ophthalmopathy, some 75 hyperthyroidism and some 17 hyperthyroidism-to-ophthalmopathy patients. To explore V-J signatures that separate ophthalmopathy from hyperthyroidism, a discovery set of about a hundred patients was enrolled, consisting of 40 to 45 with ophthalmopathy and 55 to 65 with stable hyperthyroidism. An independent validation cohort comprised some 18 hyperthyroidism patients and 15 to 17 patients who later progressed from hyperthyroidism to ophthalmopathy. T-cell repertoires of thyroid tissue and blood were compared in over 5 hyperthyroidism patients. After sampling, hyperthyroidism patients received methimazole starting at 30 mg daily, and ophthalmopathy patients received high-dose intravenous methylprednisolone. For training and testing, the 100 or so patients in the discovery cohort were randomly divided in a 7:3 ratio. Broad study findings and their caveats: In validation, the model predicted ophthalmopathy progression with about 71% sensitivity and about 73% specificity; some twelve predicted patients were CT-confirmed with GO in a median of around 6.5 months. Sample size was not predetermined statistically, and investigators were not blinded to group allocation. Most expanded thyroid clonotypes with a frequency above 0.001 also appeared in blood, which suggests that blood repertoires may reflect the immune response in the thyroid. Ophthalmopathy was separated from stable hyperthyroidism by the 13-signature model with just under 90% sensitivity and about 81% specificity in cross-validation and with 80%/75% in the test set.

On this clonotype itself: Which antigen it targets is not known. No base qualities exist here, and no much larger clone lies one base off it.

Trimmed from V: 2 bases; trimmed from J: 7 bases; junction bases lacking a gene match: 6. The germline V gene sets CDR1 to MNHEY and CDR2 to SVGAGI. Including cysteine and phenylalanine, the CDR3 has 14 amino acids. The sequence is cut down to CDR3 DNA, 42 bases in frame from base 1. For repertoire sequencing, the TCR beta CDR3 regions were amplified from RNA transcripts. HTBI primers and the Qiagen OneStep RT-PCR kit were used in a first-round RT-PCR, which was followed by a second-round multiplex PCR, size selection and purification. Libraries were sequenced on an Illumina HiSeq2000 using paired-end 100 bp reads. As for the authors' bioinformatics: SOAPnuke was used to process the reads, throwing out any read that had adapters, had uncalled bases, had a mean Phred below 15, or lacked an exact constant-primer or identifier match. COPE v1.2.5 was used to merge high-quality paired reads. Unique nucleotide sequences were defined as clonotypes and aligned to IMGT TRB V, D and J references using MiTCR v1.1. Only V-J combinations with frequency above 0.0001 were analysed, covering over 98% of repertoires. For each V-J combination, a TCR clonal expansion and chaos score was defined as F50 clonal expansion divided by the chaos observed in the TCRdist matrix. Welch's t-statistics and random forest were used to narrow the features down to approximately 13 V-J combinations, which were then fed into a naive Bayes classifier. Thyroid-blood repertoire similarity was quantified with the Morisita-Horn index. Starting from the raw public reads, TCRdb applied fastp trimming at Q25, assembled clones with MiXCR and retained in-frame beta chains. Merged by CDR3 protein, the rows form single entries marked with the most common genes and DNA. The V and J calls, along with clone size, are taken from TCRdb and not from the paper's own processing. This sample comprises under 200,000 distinct CDR3 sequences, over 35% of them detected only once. Of the sample, 5.8% falls within the top ten clones.

The ophthalmopathy patients had moderately to severely active disease, with a Clinical Activity Score of 3 or higher, a NOSPECS grade of 4 or higher, and a disease duration of less than 3 months. Patients with other autoimmune diseases, uncontrolled infections, pregnancy or lactation were excluded from the study. Clinical symptoms, serum thyroxine, TRAb, thyroid ultrasound and orbital computed tomography were used for diagnosis. PBMCs were isolated from 10 ml of fresh peripheral blood by Ficoll-Paque density gradient centrifugation. Total RNA was extracted using Trizol reagent, and RNA quality was checked on an Agilent 2100 Bioanalyzer.

The sequence was collected from a woman aged 40-49 years with Graves' ophthalmopathy. Donor details come from another sample of the same person, matched by shared clones. The specimen sequenced was peripheral blood. The chain was built from TRBV6-5 and TRBJ2-7, and TRBD2 aligns with 9 junction nucleotides. The nucleotide sequence is given as TGTGCCAGCAGTTACACCTTAGCGGGAGCTGAGCAGTACTTC. It translates to CASSYTLAGAEQYF.